The 32 T cell receptor beta chains reported below all come from one sample, sequenced in a study of metastatic and nonmetastatic thyroid tumors. TCRdb re-processed the PCR reads through MiXCR. There are approximately 30,000 clones in the sample; 30% occur only once, and about 31% lies in the top ten. Patients had received no treatment of any kind before thyroid surgery. The sequencing input was blood. These receptors originate from a female donor with papillary thyroid cancer or a benign thyroid nodule (not recorded which). Some clones in this sample may be carry-over from other donors' samples.

Worth noting for this clone: At one of its ends the junction is not consistent with the germline gene, which may arise from a read error. The gene calls are TRBV27 and TRBJ1-1; no firm D call. Germline CDR1 is MNHEY and CDR2 is SMNVEV (reference sequence). The CDR3 extends over 14 amino acids. CDR3 in DNA: TGTGCCAACAGTTTGGGCAGTATGAACACTGAAGCTTTCTTT. Protein product: CANSLGSMNTEAFF.

This clone is labeled medium-sized. This chain connects TRBV4-3 to TRBJ2-1; 11 bases line up with TRBD2. V was clipped by 3 bases and J by 10 bases; unmatched bases: 8. The CDR3 runs 15 residues. Germline CDR1 is LGHNA and CDR2 is YSLEER. The DNA of the CDR3 is TGCGCCAGCAGCCAGATAGCGGGAGGGGGTTCGGAGCAGTTCTTC. Amino acids: CASSQIAGGGSEQFF.

Regarding this clone: This likely comes from a read error, as the CDR3 has no conserved phenylalanine or tryptophan at its end. CDR3 in amino acids: CASSARTSGDTDTQYC. DNA for the CDR3: TGTGCCAGCAGTGCCAGGACTAGCGGAGACACCGATACGCAGTATTGT. This chain links TRBV6-4 with TRBJ2-3; 10 nucleotides align to TRBD2. The CDR3 loop spans 16 amino acids. Trimming cost V 4 bases and J 6 bases; bases outside gene matches: 10. Germline loops: CDR1 MRHNA, CDR2 SNTAGT.

On this clone itself: A junction end diverges from the germline sequence, so it may reflect a read error. The chain recombines TRBV13 with TRBJ2-7; maybe TRBD2 (6 bases). This CDR3 has 14 residues. Germline lookup yields CDR1 PRHDT and CDR2 FYEKMQ (reference sequence). CDR3 nucleotide sequence: TGTGCCAGTAGCTTAGCGGTACAGAGCTACGAGCAGTACTTC. This encodes CASSLAVQSYEQYF.

This clone was seen a handful of times. One end of the junction is discordant with germline, which a read error may explain. The chain combines TRBV6-5 with TRBJ1-2, with D maybe TRBD1 (5 bases). Germline CDR1 reads MNHEY; CDR2 reads SVGAGI. The CDR3 totals 15 residues. The CDR3 DNA reads TGCGCCAGCAGTTACAGGCAGCGGGCTCGGTATGGCTACACCTTC. Translating gives CASSYRQRARYGYTF.

This clone was picked up a small number of times. The chain recombines TRBV6-5 with TRBJ2-1; unclear D gene. Trimming took 2 bases from V and 6 from J, leaving 11 bases between them. The CDR3 is 14 amino acids. The germline gives CDR1 MNHEY, CDR2 SVGAGI. CDR3 region: CASSYDVRGNEQFF. The CDR3 nucleotides are TGTGCCAGCAGTTACGATGTCCGCGGCAATGAGCAGTTCTTC.

The DNA of the CDR3 is TGCGCCAGCAGCTTTTCGACAGGGGATCGGACTGAAGCTTTCTTT. This codes for CASSFSTGDRTEAFF. The chain is built from TRBV5-1 and TRBJ1-1, with 8 nucleotides matching TRBD1. This CDR3 is built from 15 residues. Germline V gene sequence: CDR1 SGHRS, CDR2 YFSETQ. V trimming: 2 bases; J trimming: 5 bases; junction bases outside the gene matches: 8.

This clone has a single count. CDR3 loop: CASSMGNEQFF. For the CDR3, the DNA is TGCGCCAGCAGTATGGGAAATGAGCAGTTCTTC. V and J are TRBV5-1 and TRBJ2-1; no definite D call. There are 11 residues in the CDR3. Trimming left V 5 bases short and J 7 bases short, with 7 bases between. Germline-derived CDR1 and CDR2 are SGHRS and YFSETQ. The full variable domain, its missing parts supplied by reference TRBV5-1 and TRBJ2-1, is KAGVTQTPRYLIKTRGQQVTLSCSPISGHRSVSWYQQTPGQGLQFLFEYFSETQRNKGNFPGRFSGRQFSNSRSEMNVSTLELGDSALYLCASSMGNEQFFGPGTRLTVL.

The table lists this clone with many counts. The gene calls are TRBV2 and TRBJ2-3, with D possibly TRBD2 on 5 matching bases. Germline CDR1 SNHLY, CDR2 FYNNEI. The CDR3 has 16 residues. V dropped 7 bases and J dropped 2 bases, with 19 bases sitting between them. This CDR3 is CASTSSVSGVTDTQYF. Written as DNA, the CDR3 is TGTGCCAGCACTTCGAGTGTCTCCGGGGTCACAGATACGCAGTATTTT. The variable domain in full, with the rest retrieved from reference TRBV2 and TRBJ2-3, is EPEVTQTPSHQVTQMGQEVILRCVPISNHLYFYWYRQILGQKVEFLVSFYNNEISEKSEIFDDQFSVERPDGSNFTLKIRSTKLEDSAMYFCASTSSVSGVTDTQYFGPGTRLTVL.

This clone was counted only a few times. CDR3 loop: CASSILAGESGEQFF. CDR3 DNA: TGTGCCAGTAGTATCCTAGCGGGAGAATCGGGCGAGCAGTTCTTC. This rearrangement joins TRBV19 to TRBJ2-1; 10 nucleotides line up with TRBD2. CDR3 length equals 15 residues. The germline V gene has CDR1 LNHDA and CDR2 SQIVND (reference sequence). J gave up 10 bases and V 3 bases, and 9 bases lay outside the gene matches.

This clone was counted ten times or more. The chain uses TRBV4-2 and TRBJ1-1; no clear D. The CDR3 contains 14 residues. V was pared by 0 bases and J by 4 bases, with 9 bases between. Germline CDR1 LGHNA, CDR2 YNFKEQ. The CDR3 here is CASSQDRGITEAFF. The CDR3 nucleotides read TGTGCCAGCAGCCAAGATCGGGGAATCACTGAAGCTTTCTTT.

This clone was recorded many times. This chain links TRBV29-1 with TRBJ2-3; possibly TRBD1 or TRBD2 for D (5 bases each). V lost 3 bases, J lost 6 bases, and 19 bases lay in between. The CDR3 is 15 amino acids. The germline CDR1 and CDR2 sequences are SQVTM and ANQGSEA. The CDR3: CSVDPPGAGMDTQYF. The CDR3 DNA follows: TGCAGCGTTGATCCACCCGGGGCCGGGATGGATACGCAGTATTTT.

Remarks on this clone: The missing conserved phenylalanine or tryptophan at the end of this CDR3 makes a read error likely. This chain joins TRBV27 and TRBJ1-6; 8 positions match TRBD1. The germline gives CDR1 MNHEY, CDR2 SMNVEV (reference sequence). The CDR3 totals 14 residues. The CDR3 DNA reads TGTGCCATCAGGCCTCAGGGGGCTAATTCACTCCTCCACTGT. Amino acid sequence: CAIRPQGANSLLHC.

Many counts were recorded for this clone. The CDR3 coding sequence is TGTGCCAGCAGCCGCCGGATTACTGAAGCTTTCTTT. Translation gives CASSRRITEAFF. The chain combines TRBV5-8 with TRBJ1-1; D remains unclear. The V and J ends lost 4 bases and 5 bases respectively, with 9 bases between them. Germline V gene sequence: CDR1 SGHTS, CDR2 YDEGEE. This CDR3 contains 12 residues.

This clone is a singleton in its sample. The chain is built from TRBV7-9 and TRBJ2-7; 10 nucleotides line up with TRBD2. Germline assignment: CDR1 SEHNR and CDR2 FQNEAQ (reference sequence). J lost 8 bases, V lost 5 bases, and 12 bases had no gene match. The CDR3 is 15 residues long. CDR3: CASSGKREGRHKQYF. For the CDR3, the DNA is TGTGCCAGCAGCGGTAAGCGGGAGGGCCGCCACAAGCAGTACTTC.

This chain joins TRBV6-2 or TRBV6-3 and TRBJ1-1; 8 nucleotides align to TRBD1. The CDR3 has 15 residues. Germline CDR1 and CDR2: MNHEY and SVGEGT. The trim removed 5 bases at V and 5 bases at J, leaving 10 bases unmatched. Here the CDR3 reads CASSLPGTGGTEAFF. The CDR3 bases are TGTGCCAGCAGTCTACCTGGTACAGGGGGGACTGAAGCTTTCTTT.

This clone was seen at least ten times. CDR3: CASSLGVRGTTIYEQYF. CDR3 coding DNA: TGTGCCAGCAGCTTGGGCGTACGGGGCACGACTATCTACGAGCAGTACTTC. The chain employs TRBV5-4 and TRBJ2-7; D tentatively reads TRBD1 or TRBD2 (5 bases each). The length of the CDR3 is 17 residues. CDR1 and CDR2 from the germline V gene are SGHNT and YYREEE (reference sequence). The V end was cut by 0 bases, the J end by 3 bases, with 19 bases between.

On this clone: Germline is not matched at one junction end, which may reflect a read error. The sample holds other DNA sequences that translate to the same CDR3. The chain links TRBV4-2 to TRBJ2-2; D is perhaps TRBD1 (5 bases). Germline loops: CDR1 LGHNA, CDR2 YNFKEQ. The CDR3 consists of 13 residues. CDR3 nucleotide sequence: TGTGCCAGCAGCCAGAAGGACACCGGCGAGCTGTTTTTT. Protein: CASSQKDTGELFF.

This clone was detected many times. The chain has TRBV12-3 or TRBV12-4 and TRBJ1-2, with D possibly being TRBD1 (6 bases). V was clipped by 3 bases and J by 8 bases, with 10 bases between them. The CDR3 consists of 12 residues. This chain's CDR3 is CASSFLQGGYTF. The CDR3 nucleotides are TGTGCCAGCAGTTTCTTACAGGGCGGCTACACCTTC.

This clone was detected many times. This chain connects TRBV28 to TRBJ1-1; a weak D match, TRBD1 (5 bases). The CDR3 consists of 14 residues. Trimming took off 6 bases at V and 1 base at J, with 12 bases between the two ends. CDR1 is MDHEN and CDR2 is SYDVKM in the germline V gene. The CDR3: CASRTGTANTEAFF. The CDR3 DNA sequence: TGTGCCAGCAGAACCGGGACGGCGAACACTGAAGCTTTCTTT.

On this clone: Germline is not matched at one junction end, which may reflect a read error. This chain joins TRBV11-3 and TRBJ2-5; weak D call: TRBD2 (6 bases). Germline V gene data show CDR1 as SGHNT and CDR2 as YENEEA. The CDR3 covers 13 residues. The CDR3 is CASRPPGEETQYF. The CDR3 DNA reads TGTGCAAGCAGACCTCCGGGGGAAGAGACCCAGTACTTC. The variable domain in full, completed from reference TRBV11-3 and TRBJ2-5, reads EAGVVQSPRYKIIEKKQPVAFWCNPISGHNTLYWYLQNLGQGPELLIRYENEEAVDDSQLPKDRFSAERLKGVDSTLKIQPAELGDSAVYLCASRPPGEETQYFGPGTRLLVL.

This clone was seen at least ten times. The V gene is TRBV12-3 or TRBV12-4, the J gene TRBJ2-5, with D unclear. CDR3 length: 14 residues. Trimming shortened V by 0 bases and J by 2 bases, and 7 bases separated the two germline ends. CDR3 DNA: TGTGCCAGCAGTTTAGCGCAGGTTCAAGAGACCCAGTACTTC. Translation: CASSLAQVQETQYF.

This clone was seen ten or more times. The chain joins TRBV5-1 to TRBJ2-7; maybe TRBD2 (6 bases). The CDR3 spans 13 residues. Per the germline V gene, CDR1 is SGHRS and CDR2 is YFSETQ. V was pared by 7 bases and J by 1 base, with 12 bases between. The CDR3 protein is CASRRGPSYEQYF. CDR3 nucleotide sequence: TGCGCCAGCCGGAGGGGACCGTCCTACGAGCAGTACTTC.

The chain combines TRBV19 with TRBJ2-7, with a weak D call TRBD2 (6 bases). V was clipped by 5 bases and J by 0 bases, with 17 bases between them. CDR1 and CDR2 from the germline V gene are LNHDA and SQIVND (reference sequence). CDR3 length: 16 amino acids. In DNA form, the CDR3 reads TGTGCCAGTAGTGATGCTAGCGTGGGAGTCTCCTACGAGCAGTACTTC. This sequence encodes CASSDASVGVSYEQYF.

This clone was detected only a few times. The genes are TRBV6-2 or TRBV6-3 and TRBJ2-7; D ambiguous. V shed 6 bases and J shed 0 bases, with 21 bases lying between them. CDR3 size: 17 residues. Germline CDR1 MNHEY, CDR2 SVGEGT. This CDR3 reads CASSPTPFGGVSYEQYF. In nucleotides, the CDR3 is TGTGCCAGCAGCCCCACTCCCTTCGGCGGAGTCTCCTACGAGCAGTACTTC.

The chain is built from TRBV20-1 and TRBJ1-1; D possibly corresponds to TRBD1 (6 bases). CDR1 and CDR2 (germline): DFQATT, SNEGSKA (reference sequence). The CDR3 is 13 residues long. V was pared by 5 bases and J by 0 bases, with 10 bases between. The CDR3 sequence is CSARRDMNTEAFF. The CDR3, as DNA: TGCAGTGCTCGGCGGGACATGAACACTGAAGCTTTCTTT.

The chain joins TRBV28 to TRBJ1-4; D is uncertain. V gave up 8 bases and J gave up 8 bases, with 18 bases separating them. This CDR3 has 14 residues. Germline values: CDR1 MDHEN, CDR2 SYDVKM. The CDR3 here is CASLKPGSWEKLFF. In DNA form, the CDR3 reads TGTGCCAGCCTAAAACCGGGTTCTTGGGAAAAACTGTTTTTT.

As for this clone: The junction and the germline gene differ at one end; a read error may be behind it. This rearrangement joins TRBV3-1 to TRBJ1-5, with 7 bases fitting TRBD1. Germline assignment: CDR1 LGHDT and CDR2 YNNKEL (reference sequence). The CDR3 is 15 residues long. The DNA of the CDR3 is TGTGCGAGCAGCCTTCAGGGGGATGGCAATCATCCCCAGCATTTT. This encodes CASSLQGDGNHPQHF.

This clone has just a few counts. The J gene is TRBJ2-7, the V gene TRBV6-1; possibly TRBD1 for D (6 bases). CDR1 is MNHNS and CDR2 is SASEGT in the germline V gene. V was shortened by 6 bases and J by 6 bases, with 21 bases between the two germline ends. The CDR3 consists of 15 residues. As DNA, the CDR3 is TGTGCCAGCAGGCTAGATTTGGCAGGGGTCGGCGAGCAGTACTTC. Its translation is CASRLDLAGVGEQYF.

This clone was found many times. The V call is TRBV18, the J call TRBJ2-2; no firm D call. The CDR3 runs to 12 residues. Germline V gene sequence: CDR1 KGHSH, CDR2 LQKENI. Deletions cut 3 bases from V and 7 bases from J, with 6 bases between. The DNA of the CDR3 is TGTGCCAGCTCACCGAGTTACGGGGAGCTGTTTTTT. Amino acid sequence: CASSPSYGELFF.

This clone was counted between two and nine times. CDR3 sequence reads: CAISDPTGGRYEQYF. The CDR3 region has the DNA TGTGCCATCAGTGACCCTACAGGGGGCAGGTACGAGCAGTACTTC. The rearrangement uses TRBV10-3 and TRBJ2-7; 9 bases align to TRBD1. CDR3 size: 15 residues. Germline V lookup: CDR1 ENHRY, CDR2 SYGVKD. Unmatched junction bases numbered 7, after V lost 3 bases and J lost 4 bases.

This clone was seen more than once but under ten times. V gene TRBV12-5 combines with J gene TRBJ2-1, with D unclear. This CDR3 spans 11 amino acids. Germline lookup yields CDR1 LGHNT and CDR2 FRNRAP. Trimming pared 8 bases from V and 12 bases from J, leaving 14 bases between. The CDR3 nucleotides read TGTGCTAGTACTGGTCGCTGGGGGCAGTTCTTC. Amino acid sequence: CASTGRWGQFF.